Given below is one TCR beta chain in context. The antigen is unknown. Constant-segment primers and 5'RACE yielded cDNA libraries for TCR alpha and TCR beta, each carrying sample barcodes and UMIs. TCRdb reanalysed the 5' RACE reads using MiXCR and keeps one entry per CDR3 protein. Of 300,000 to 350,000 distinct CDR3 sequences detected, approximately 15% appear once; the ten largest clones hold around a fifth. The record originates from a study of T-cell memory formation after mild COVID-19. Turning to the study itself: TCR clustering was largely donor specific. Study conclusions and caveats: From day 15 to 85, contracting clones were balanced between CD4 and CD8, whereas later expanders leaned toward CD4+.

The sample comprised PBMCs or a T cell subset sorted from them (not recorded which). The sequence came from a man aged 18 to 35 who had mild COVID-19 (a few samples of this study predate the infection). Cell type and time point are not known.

The CDR3 spells CASTSGPRAGTEAFF. The CDR3 DNA is TGTGCCAGCACCTCGGGTCCTCGGGCGGGCACTGAAGCTTTCTTT. This rearrangement joins TRBV7-2 to TRBJ1-1; D gene ambiguous. Trimming shortened V by 7 bases and J by 4 bases, and 19 bases separated the two germline ends. Germline assignment: CDR1 SGHTA and CDR2 FQGNSA. The CDR3 contains 15 residues.